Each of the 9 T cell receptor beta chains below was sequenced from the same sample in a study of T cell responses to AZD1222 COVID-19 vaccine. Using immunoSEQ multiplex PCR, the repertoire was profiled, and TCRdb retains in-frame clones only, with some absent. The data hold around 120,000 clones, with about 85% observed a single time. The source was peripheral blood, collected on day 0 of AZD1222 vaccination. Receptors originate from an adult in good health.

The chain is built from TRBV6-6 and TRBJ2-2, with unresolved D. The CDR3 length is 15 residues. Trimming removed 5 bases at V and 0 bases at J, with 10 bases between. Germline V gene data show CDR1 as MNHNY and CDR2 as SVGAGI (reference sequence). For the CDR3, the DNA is TGTGCCAGCAGTAGGGAAGACACGAACACCGGGGAGCTGTTTTTT. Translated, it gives CASSREDTNTGELFF.

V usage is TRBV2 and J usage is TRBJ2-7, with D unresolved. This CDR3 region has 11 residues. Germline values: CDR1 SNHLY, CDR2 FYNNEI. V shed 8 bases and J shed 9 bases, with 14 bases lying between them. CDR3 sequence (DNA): TGTGCCAGCGCATTCCTACGAGCGCAGTACTTC. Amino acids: CASAFLRAQYF. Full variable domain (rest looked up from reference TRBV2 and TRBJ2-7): EPEVTQTPSHQVTQMGQEVILRCVPISNHLYFYWYRQILGQKVEFLVSFYNNEISEKSEIFDDQFSVERPDGSNFTLKIRSTKLEDSAMYFCASAFLRAQYFGPGTRLTVT.

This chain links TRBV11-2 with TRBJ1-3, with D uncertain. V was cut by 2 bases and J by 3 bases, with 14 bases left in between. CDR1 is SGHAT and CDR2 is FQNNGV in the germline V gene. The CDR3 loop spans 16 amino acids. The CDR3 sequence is CASSLPGGGSGNTIYF. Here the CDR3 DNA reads TGTGCCAGCAGCTTACCGGGCGGAGGTAGTGGAAACACCATATATTTT.

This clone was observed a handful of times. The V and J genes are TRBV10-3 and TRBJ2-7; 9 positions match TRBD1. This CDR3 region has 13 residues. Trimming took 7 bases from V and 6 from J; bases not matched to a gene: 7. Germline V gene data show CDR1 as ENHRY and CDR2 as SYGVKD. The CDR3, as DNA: TGTGCCATCAATCAGGGACAGGGCGGCGAGCAGTACTTC. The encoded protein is CAINQGQGGEQYF.

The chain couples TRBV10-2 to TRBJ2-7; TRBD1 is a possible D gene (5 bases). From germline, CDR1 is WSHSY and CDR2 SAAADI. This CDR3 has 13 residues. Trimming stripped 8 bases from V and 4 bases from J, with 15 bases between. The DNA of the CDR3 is TGCGCCAGCTCTAAGTTGACAGCATACGAGCAGTACTTC. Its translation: CASSKLTAYEQYF.

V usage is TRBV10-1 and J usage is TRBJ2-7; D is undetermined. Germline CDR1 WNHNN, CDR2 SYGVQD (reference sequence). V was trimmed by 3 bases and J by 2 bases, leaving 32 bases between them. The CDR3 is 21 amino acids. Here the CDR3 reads CASSEWVERHQVSRYPYEQYF. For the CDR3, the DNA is TGCGCCAGCAGTGAATGGGTTGAAAGACACCAAGTATCAAGGTACCCCTACGAGCAGTACTTC.

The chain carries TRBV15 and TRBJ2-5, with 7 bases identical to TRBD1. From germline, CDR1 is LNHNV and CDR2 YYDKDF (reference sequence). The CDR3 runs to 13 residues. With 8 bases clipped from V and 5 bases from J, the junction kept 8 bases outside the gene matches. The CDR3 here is CATEQGLGETQYF. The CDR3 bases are TGTGCCACCGAACAGGGGCTGGGGGAGACCCAGTACTTC.

In nucleotides, the CDR3 is TGTGCCAGCAGAAAAAGACGTGGGATCGGGACAGGAGACTATGGCTACACCTTC. This gives the protein CASRKRRGIGTGDYGYTF. The V and J genes are TRBV27 and TRBJ1-2; 8 positions agree with TRBD1. The CDR3 is 18 residues long. CDR1 is MNHEY and CDR2 is SMNVEV in the germline V gene (reference sequence). V was pared by 6 bases and J by 3 bases, with 18 bases of the junction left unmatched.

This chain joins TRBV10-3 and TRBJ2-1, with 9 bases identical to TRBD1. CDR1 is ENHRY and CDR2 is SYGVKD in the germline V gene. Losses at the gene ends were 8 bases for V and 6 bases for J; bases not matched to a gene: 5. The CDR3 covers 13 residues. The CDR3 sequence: CAIRDRVFNEQFF. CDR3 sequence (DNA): TGTGCCATCCGGGACAGGGTGTTCAATGAGCAGTTCTTC.